This TCR beta chain was observed in a study of blood T cell repertoires in COVID-19. Looking at the study overall: PBMCs, B-cell-depleted T cells, or T cells provided the cDNA or gDNA that made up the material.

This clone was seen once. Per germline, CDR1 MDHEN and CDR2 SYDVKM. This CDR3 spans 13 amino acids. Authors' data handling: For nucleated cells, counts were estimated from reference gene primer amplification. Sequenced by immunoSEQ multiplex PCR; TCRdb stores in-frame clones only, minus some. V, J and clone size are taken as reported in that table, and D and trimming were inferred from the DNA itself. Among roughly 170,000 clones listed, around 90% were seen once. The source material was peripheral blood. The chain employs TRBV28 and TRBJ2-5; D may be TRBD2 (5 bases). The receptor was isolated from a man between 40 and 49 years old with active or convalescent COVID-19. CDR3 sequence (DNA): TGTGGCACAACGGCGGGCAACCAAGAGACCCAGTACTTC. It translates to CGTTAGNQETQYF.